The entry that follows covers one T cell receptor (beta chain) sequence. Its specificity is not known. Other DNA sequences within the sample encode an identical CDR3. The PCR ran on 60 Vbeta and 13 Jbeta primers. The repertoire was sequenced with immunoSEQ multiplex PCR; TCRdb's copy has only in-frame clones and lacks some. The sample includes about 200,000 clones, roughly four fifths of them seen just once. The data stem from a study of cytomegalovirus exposure and HLA in healthy donors. Participants comprised healthy donors of bone marrow. Broader study findings: Researchers reported in a later analysis that a missense DCLRE1C variant was tied to TCR beta V- and J-gene trimming. In an earlier analysis, about 87% or about 30%: the productive usage of most TCR beta V segments. Most TCR sequences were seen very rarely across donors, but some public TCRs occurred in many.

Germline loops: CDR1 MNHNS, CDR2 SASEGT. The J segment lost 4 bases and the V segment lost 5 bases, leaving 4 bases of the junction unmatched. CDR3 size: 13 residues. The chain joins TRBV6-1 to TRBJ1-1; 7 bases agree with TRBD1. The sample consisted of PBMCs. This receptor was obtained from a man aged 40-55 years in good health and CMV-seropositive. In nucleotides, the CDR3 is TGTGCCAGCAGTATACAGGGGAGCACTGAAGCTTTCTTT. Its protein is CASSIQGSTEAFF.